The 27 T cell receptor beta chains in this list originate from one sample, sequenced in a study of blood T cell repertoires in COVID-19. Sequencing was performed with immunoSEQ multiplex PCR; in TCRdb, only in-frame clones are kept and a portion is missing. The table records approximately 220,000 clones, more than 80% of them present only once. Sequenced sample: PBMCs or T cells enriched from blood (not recorded which). These receptors originate from a woman between 35 and 50 years old with acute COVID-19.

The rearrangement links TRBV30 to TRBJ1-1; D is unresolved. The CDR3 covers 15 residues. Germline values: CDR1 GTSNPN, CDR2 SVGIG (reference sequence). The V end was cut by 0 bases, the J end by 1 base, with 12 bases between. The CDR3 loop is CAWSVPGVPNTEAFF. Written as DNA, the CDR3 is TGTGCCTGGAGTGTACCCGGGGTGCCGAACACTGAAGCTTTCTTT.

This clone was picked up a small number of times. The CDR3 DNA is TGTGCCAGTAGCCTCCACGGCGGTTACTATGGCTACACCTTC. Amino acid sequence: CASSLHGGYYGYTF. The rearrangement joins TRBV19 to TRBJ1-2; D call uncertain. This CDR3 is 14 amino acids long. Trimming took 6 bases from V and 3 from J, leaving 14 bases between them. The germline CDR1 and CDR2 sequences are LNHDA and SQIVND (reference sequence).

The chain's CDR3 is CASSVMGQGAEGYTF. The CDR3 region has the DNA TGTGCCAGCAGTGTAATGGGACAGGGGGCAGAGGGCTACACCTTC. This chain uses TRBV2 with TRBJ1-2, with TRBD1 identical over 12 bases. V shed 4 bases, J shed 8 bases, and the junction held 8 bases outside the gene matches. CDR1 and CDR2 from the germline V gene are SNHLY and FYNNEI. This CDR3 is built from 15 residues.

V and J are TRBV19 and TRBJ1-2; 7 bases agree with TRBD1. With V trimmed by 7 bases and J by 4 bases, 6 bases remained unmatched. Germline V gene lookup returns CDR1 LNHDA and CDR2 SQIVND (reference sequence). The CDR3 is made up of 13 amino acids. CDR3 region: CASTAGTVYGYTF. The CDR3 DNA sequence: TGTGCCAGTACCGCCGGGACAGTCTATGGCTACACCTTC.

V usage is TRBV9 and J usage is TRBJ1-1, with D possibly being TRBD1 (5 bases). CDR1 SGDLS and CDR2 YYNGEE come from the germline V gene. V was pared by 4 bases and J by 4 bases, with 14 bases between. This CDR3 spans 14 amino acids. The CDR3 is CASSRGRLGTEAFF. The CDR3, as DNA: TGTGCCAGCAGCAGGGGCAGACTTGGCACTGAAGCTTTCTTT. Filled out from reference TRBV9 and TRBJ1-1, the complete variable domain reads DSGVTQTPKHLITATGQRVTLRCSPRSGDLSVYWYQQSLDQGLQFLIQYYNGEERAKGNILERFSAQQFPDLHSELNLSSLELGDSALYFCASSRGRLGTEAFFGQGTRLTVV.

The CDR3 DNA reads TGTGCCAGCAGCCCTTCAGGGGCGGGGGGCCCCACAGATACGCAGTATTTT. Encoded protein: CASSPSGAGGPTDTQYF. The chain couples TRBV9 to TRBJ2-3, with 8 bases lining up with TRBD2. From germline, CDR1 is SGDLS and CDR2 YYNGEE. This CDR3 contains 17 residues. Trimming cost V 4 bases and J 2 bases; bases outside gene matches: 12.

With regard to this clone: At one boundary the junction diverges from the germline segment, which might be a read error. V and J are TRBV18 and TRBJ1-2, with 12 positions matching TRBD1. Germline V lookup: CDR1 KGHSH, CDR2 LQKENI. The CDR3 is made up of 15 amino acids. The CDR3 protein is CASSTPGQGAAGYTF. Here the CDR3 DNA reads TGTGCCAGCTCAACACCGGGACAGGGGGCTGCGGGCTACACCTTC.

The chain links TRBV11-2 to TRBJ2-7; TRBD2 might be the D (6 bases). The germline V and J ends were trimmed by 8 bases and 0 bases, with 14 bases remaining between them. Per germline, CDR1 SGHAT and CDR2 FQNNGV. The CDR3 has 14 residues. Here the CDR3 reads CASGLLLSSYEQYF. CDR3 in DNA: TGTGCCAGCGGACTACTGCTGAGCTCCTACGAGCAGTACTTC.

The V and J genes are TRBV6-5 and TRBJ1-2; 8 bases agree with TRBD1. The CDR3 has 15 residues. V lost 4 bases and J lost 7; bases outside the gene matches: 11. Germline assignment: CDR1 MNHEY and CDR2 SVGAGI. For the CDR3, the DNA is TGTGCCAGCAGTTTTGGGACAGGAGTGAGAAGTGGCTACACCTTC. This codes for CASSFGTGVRSGYTF.

V and J are TRBV3-1 (or the pseudogene TRBV3-2) and TRBJ1-4; D remains ambiguous. CDR1 LGHDT and CDR2 YNNKEL come from the germline V gene (reference sequence). The CDR3 length is 15 residues. Trimming shortened V by 0 bases and J by 4 bases, and 9 bases separated the two germline ends. The CDR3 spells CASSQDIGSNEKLFF. The CDR3 DNA follows: TGTGCCAGCAGCCAAGATATCGGGAGTAATGAAAAACTGTTTTTT.

The chain couples TRBV5-5 to TRBJ1-2, with D possibly matching TRBD1 (5 bases). V was clipped by 4 bases and J by 10 bases, with 14 bases between them. The CDR3 contains 12 residues. The V gene's germline CDR1 is SGHKS and CDR2 YYEKEE (reference sequence). This CDR3 is CASSPLRGVYTF. Written as DNA, the CDR3 is TGTGCCAGCAGCCCTCTTCGGGGGGTCTACACCTTC.

The V and J genes are TRBV6-5 and TRBJ1-1; 10 bases align to TRBD1. This CDR3 is 15 amino acids long. Germline assignment: CDR1 MNHEY and CDR2 SVGAGI. Trimming cost V 0 bases and J 6 bases; bases outside gene matches: 4. CDR3 in amino acids: CASSYSGQGFPEAFF. The CDR3 DNA is TGTGCCAGCAGTTACTCGGGACAGGGGTTTCCTGAAGCTTTCTTT.

The chain links TRBV7-3 to TRBJ2-1, with 10 bases lining up with TRBD2. Germline V lookup: CDR1 SGHTA, CDR2 FQGTGA. The CDR3 spans 15 residues. V was clipped by 4 bases and J by 4 bases; unmatched bases: 4. The CDR3 is CASSSSGGLYNEQFF. In DNA, the CDR3 is TGTGCCAGCAGCTCTAGCGGGGGCCTTTACAATGAGCAGTTCTTC.

V usage is TRBV19 and J usage is TRBJ1-5; perhaps TRBD1 as D (6 bases). The CDR3 is 14 amino acids. Trimming removed 7 bases from V and 5 bases from J, with 15 bases in between. Germline CDR1 reads LNHDA; CDR2 reads SQIVND (reference sequence). The DNA for the CDR3 is TGTGCCAGTAAATCTCGGGGGGCGGATCAGCCCCAGCATTTT. Encoded protein: CASKSRGADQPQHF.

The gene calls are TRBV19 and TRBJ2-3; possible D gene TRBD2, 5 bases. This CDR3 is 17 amino acids long. CDR1 is LNHDA, CDR2 SQIVND, per germline (reference sequence). Trimming removed 0 bases at V and 7 bases at J, with 20 bases between. The CDR3 bases are TGTGCCAGTAGTATAGATCCGGAGGACGCAGCCTTTAATACGCAGTATTTT. Translated: CASSIDPEDAAFNTQYF.

The chain uses TRBV9 and TRBJ2-3, with 7 bases fitting TRBD2. V lost 0 bases to trimming and J lost 4 bases; unmatched junction nucleotides: 14. This CDR3 has 18 residues. Germline-derived CDR1 and CDR2 are SGDLS and YYNGEE. CDR3 amino acids: CASSVGRGGAGPPDTQYF. The DNA for the CDR3 is TGTGCCAGCAGCGTAGGGCGCGGGGGAGCGGGGCCCCCAGATACGCAGTATTTT.

For this clone: In the same sample, other DNA sequences code for this CDR3. CDR3 in DNA: TGTGCCAGTAGTATTCAGGGTAGGACTGAAGCTTTCTTT. Translation: CASSIQGRTEAFF. This chain uses TRBV19 with TRBJ1-1, with D maybe TRBD1 (5 bases). Looked up from germline, CDR1 is LNHDA and CDR2 is SQIVND (reference sequence). Trimming removed 3 bases at V and 5 bases at J, with 10 bases between. The CDR3 length is 13 residues.

The chain recombines TRBV3-1 (or the pseudogene TRBV3-2) with TRBJ1-1, with a weak D call TRBD1 (5 bases). V shed 1 base and J shed 4 bases, with 7 bases lying between them. CDR1 and CDR2 (germline): LGHDT, YNNKEL (reference sequence). The CDR3 extends over 13 amino acids. Written as DNA, the CDR3 is TGTGCCAGCAGCCAAGGGGGCGGCACTGAAGCTTTCTTT. This encodes CASSQGGGTEAFF.

The genes are TRBV14 and TRBJ1-6; perhaps TRBD1 as D (6 bases). This CDR3 spans 15 amino acids. Germline CDR1 SGHDN, CDR2 FVKESK. Trimming took off 0 bases at V and 11 bases at J, with 14 bases between the two ends. The CDR3 region is CASSQDHQGRAPLHF. The CDR3 bases are TGTGCCAGCAGCCAAGATCACCAGGGGCGTGCACCCCTCCACTTT.

In nucleotides, the CDR3 is TGTGCCAGCAGCTTTCAGGGGGCTTACACTGAAGCTTTCTTT. Its translation: CASSFQGAYTEAFF. This sequence joins TRBV5-6 and TRBJ1-1; TRBD1 matches at 8 bases. Germline lookup yields CDR1 SGHDT and CDR2 YYEEEE. CDR3 length: 14 residues. The trim removed 2 bases at V and 3 bases at J, leaving 3 bases unmatched.

This clone was counted between two and nine times. V is TRBV5-1 and J is TRBJ1-5; weak D call: TRBD1 (5 bases). The V gene's germline CDR1 is SGHRS and CDR2 YFSETQ. The CDR3 extends over 14 amino acids. Trimming cost V 0 bases and J 6 bases, with 10 bases left between them. DNA of the CDR3: TGCGCCAGCAGCTTGGATGGGGGGAGTCAGCCCCAGCATTTT. Encoded protein: CASSLDGGSQPQHF. Combining the CDR3 with reference TRBV5-1 and TRBJ1-5 gives the whole variable domain KAGVTQTPRYLIKTRGQQVTLSCSPISGHRSVSWYQQTPGQGLQFLFEYFSETQRNKGNFPGRFSGRQFSNSRSEMNVSTLELGDSALYLCASSLDGGSQPQHFGDGTRLSIL.

This chain uses TRBV9 with TRBJ2-7; 8 bases fit TRBD1. There are 15 residues in the CDR3. The ends lost 0 bases at V and 3 bases at J; junction bases unmatched: 5. The germline V gene has CDR1 SGDLS and CDR2 YYNGEE. The CDR3 DNA sequence: TGTGCCAGCAGCGTAGGACAGGGGACGTACTACGAGCAGTACTTC. The encoded protein is CASSVGQGTYYEQYF.

The J gene is TRBJ1-5, the V gene TRBV4-3, with unresolved D. Trimming cost V 0 bases and J 3 bases, with 9 bases left between them. Germline V CDR1 and CDR2: LGHNA, YSLEER. This CDR3 spans 15 amino acids. CDR3 DNA: TGCGCCAGCAGCCAAGATTCCGGGGACAATCAGCCCCAGCATTTT. It codes for CASSQDSGDNQPQHF.

As to this clone: A junction boundary mismatches the germline segment, possibly from a read error. The chain uses TRBV29-1 and TRBJ1-4, with 8 bases that match TRBD1. Germline CDR1 reads SQVTM; CDR2 reads ANQGSEA. This CDR3 has 13 residues. DNA for the CDR3: TGCAGCGTAGAAGGACAGGGTCGTAGGAAACTGTTTTTT. The encoded protein is CSVEGQGRRKLFF.

The chain links TRBV19 to TRBJ2-2; 11 bases align to TRBD1. Germline-derived CDR1 and CDR2 are LNHDA and SQIVND (reference sequence). The J segment lost 6 bases and the V segment lost 8 bases, leaving 8 bases of the junction unmatched. This CDR3 has 15 residues. Here the CDR3 DNA reads TGTGCCAGTTCCCTACCGGGACAGGGGGCCGGGGAGCTGTTTTTT. Translated, it gives CASSLPGQGAGELFF. The full variable domain, its missing parts supplied by reference TRBV19 and TRBJ2-2, is DGGITQSPKYLFRKEGQNVTLSCEQNLNHDAMYWYRQDPGQGLRLIYYSQIVNDFQKGDIAEGYSVSREKKESFPLTVTSAQKNPTAFYLCASSLPGQGAGELFFGEGSRLTVL.

The chain uses TRBV7-8 and TRBJ2-5, with D possibly being TRBD1 (5 bases). Germline V gives CDR1 SGHVS, CDR2 FQNEAQ. This CDR3 region has 13 residues. The ends were cut back, 3 bases at V and 7 bases at J, with 12 bases in the middle. The CDR3 spells CASSLTDRGTQYF. CDR3 bases: TGTGCCAGCAGCTTGACAGACCGTGGGACCCAGTACTTC.

The chain couples TRBV7-2 to TRBJ2-3, with D unresolved. Trimming pared 1 base from V and 1 base from J, leaving 9 bases between. CDR3 size: 15 residues. Germline loops: CDR1 SGHTA, CDR2 FQGNSA. CDR3 in DNA: TGTGCCAGCAGCTTAGATGGAGTCCGCACAGATACGCAGTATTTT. Translation gives CASSLDGVRTDTQYF.